The rows below give T cell receptor beta chains drawn from one sample of a study of human T cells and chemical hapten exposure. TCRdb reprocessed the RACE reads via MiXCR and lists one record per CDR3 protein. The table shows about 77,000 distinct CDR3 sequences, with about 14% occurring only once. Sequenced here: whole blood, sampled in connection with sensitization to the hapten diphenylcyclopropenone (DPC). These receptors came from a woman aged 45-65 years with alopecia areata. Some clones in this sample may be carry-over from other donors' samples. Each CDR3 is given with its conserved first and last residue. Only part of the rows carry a size: once, few, many, or a class if the clone is expanded.

v_call,j_call,clone_size,cdr3_aa
TRBV12-3/TRBV12-4,TRBJ2-1,NA,CASSFIYQSVGLADPEQFF
TRBV18,TRBJ1-1,few,CASSPPGLDEAFF
TRBV4-3,TRBJ2-5,NA,CASSPTRGGAETQYF
TRBV29-1,TRBJ1-1,NA,CSVPSRGNTEAFF
TRBV3-1,TRBJ2-6,NA,CASSRNINSGANVLTF
TRBV6-5,TRBJ2-1,few,CASSYSTTTYNEQFF
TRBV7-2,TRBJ2-5,few,CASSLGDSGGETQYF
TRBV11-2,TRBJ2-2,NA,CASSLKGLGELFF
TRBV20-1,TRBJ2-7,once,CTADWLDEQYF
TRBV18,TRBJ2-2,few,CASSEAYSTGELFF